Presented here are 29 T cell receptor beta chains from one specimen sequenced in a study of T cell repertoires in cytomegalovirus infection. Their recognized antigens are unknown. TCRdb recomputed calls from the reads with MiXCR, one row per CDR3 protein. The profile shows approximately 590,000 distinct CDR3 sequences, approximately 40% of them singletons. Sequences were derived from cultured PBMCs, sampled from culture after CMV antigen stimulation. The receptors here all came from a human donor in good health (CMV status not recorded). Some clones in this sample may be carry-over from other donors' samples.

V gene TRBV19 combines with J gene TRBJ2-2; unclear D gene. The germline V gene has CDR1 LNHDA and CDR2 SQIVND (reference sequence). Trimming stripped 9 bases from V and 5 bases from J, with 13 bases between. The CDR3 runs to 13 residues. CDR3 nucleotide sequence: TGTGCCAGCGCGGCGACCTTAACCGGGGAGCTGTTTTTT. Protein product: CASAATLTGELFF.

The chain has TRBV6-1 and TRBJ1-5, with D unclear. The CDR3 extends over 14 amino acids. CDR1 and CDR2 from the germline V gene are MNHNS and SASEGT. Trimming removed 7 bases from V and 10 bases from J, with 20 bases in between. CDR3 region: CASITAGGVNPQHF. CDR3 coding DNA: TGTGCCAGCATCACAGCCGGCGGGGTCAACCCCCAGCATTTT.

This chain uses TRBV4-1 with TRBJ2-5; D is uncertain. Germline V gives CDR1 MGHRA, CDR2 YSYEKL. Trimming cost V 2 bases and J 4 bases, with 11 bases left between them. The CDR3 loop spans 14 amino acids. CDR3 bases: TGCGCCAGCAGCCAACCCGGCCCCCGAGAGACCCAGTACTTC. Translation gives CASSQPGPRETQYF.

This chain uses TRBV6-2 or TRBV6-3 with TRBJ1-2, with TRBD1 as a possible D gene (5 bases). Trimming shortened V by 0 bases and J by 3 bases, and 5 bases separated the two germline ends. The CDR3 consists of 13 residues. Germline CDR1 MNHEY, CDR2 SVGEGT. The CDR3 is CASSYSGDYGYTF. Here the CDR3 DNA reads TGTGCCAGCAGTTACTCAGGGGACTATGGCTACACCTTC.

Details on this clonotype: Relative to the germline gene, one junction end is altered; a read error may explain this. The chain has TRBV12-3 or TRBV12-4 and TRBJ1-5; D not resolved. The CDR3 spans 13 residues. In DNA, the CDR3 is TGTGCCAGCAGTTTTCATAGCAGTCAGCCCCAGCATTTT. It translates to CASSFHSSQPQHF.

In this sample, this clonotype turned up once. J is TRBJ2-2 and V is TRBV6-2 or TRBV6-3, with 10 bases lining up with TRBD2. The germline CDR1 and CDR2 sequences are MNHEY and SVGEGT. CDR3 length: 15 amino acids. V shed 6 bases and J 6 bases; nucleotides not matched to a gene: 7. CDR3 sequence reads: CASRPPSGRAGELFF. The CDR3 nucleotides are TGTGCCAGCAGACCGCCCAGCGGGAGGGCCGGGGAGCTGTTTTTT.

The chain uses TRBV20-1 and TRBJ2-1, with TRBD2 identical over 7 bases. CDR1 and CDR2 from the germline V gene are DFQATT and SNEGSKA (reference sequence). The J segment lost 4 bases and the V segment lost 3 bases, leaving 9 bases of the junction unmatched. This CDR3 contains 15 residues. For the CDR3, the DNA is TGCAGTGCTAGTGTTTCTCCGCGGGGGTACAATGAGCAGTTCTTC. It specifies CSASVSPRGYNEQFF.

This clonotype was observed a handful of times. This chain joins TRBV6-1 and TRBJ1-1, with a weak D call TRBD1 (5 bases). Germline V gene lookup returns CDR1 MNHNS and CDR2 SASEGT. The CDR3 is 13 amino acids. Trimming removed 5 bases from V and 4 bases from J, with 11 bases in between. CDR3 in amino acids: CASSRAGTTEAFF. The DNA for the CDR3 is TGTGCCAGCAGTCGGGCGGGGACCACTGAAGCTTTCTTT.

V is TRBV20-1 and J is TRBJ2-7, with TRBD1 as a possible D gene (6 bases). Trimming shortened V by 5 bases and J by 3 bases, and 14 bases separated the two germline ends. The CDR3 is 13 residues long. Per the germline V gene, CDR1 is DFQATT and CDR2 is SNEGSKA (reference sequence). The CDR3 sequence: CSAERDTSYEQYF. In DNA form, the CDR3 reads TGCAGTGCTGAGAGGGACACCAGCTACGAGCAGTACTTC.

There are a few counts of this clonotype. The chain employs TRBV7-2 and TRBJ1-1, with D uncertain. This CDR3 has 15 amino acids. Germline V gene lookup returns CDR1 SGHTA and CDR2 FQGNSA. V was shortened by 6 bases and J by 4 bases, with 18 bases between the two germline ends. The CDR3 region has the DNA TGTGCCAGCAGATATTACATCGGGGATAGCACTGAAGCTTTCTTT. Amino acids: CASRYYIGDSTEAFF.

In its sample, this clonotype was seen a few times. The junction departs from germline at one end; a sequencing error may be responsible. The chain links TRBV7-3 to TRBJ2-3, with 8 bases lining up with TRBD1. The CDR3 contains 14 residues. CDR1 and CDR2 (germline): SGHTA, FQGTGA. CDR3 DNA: TGTGCCAGCAGCTTAATGTCTGGAACAACAGGGGGTCATTTT. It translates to CASSLMSGTTGGHF.

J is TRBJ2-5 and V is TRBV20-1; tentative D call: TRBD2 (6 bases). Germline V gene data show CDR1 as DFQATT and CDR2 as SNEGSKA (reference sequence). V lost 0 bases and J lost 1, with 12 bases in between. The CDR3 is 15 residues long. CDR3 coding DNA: TGCAGTGCTAGAGATTACGGCGGGACCCAAGAGACCCAGTACTTC. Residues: CSARDYGGTQETQYF.

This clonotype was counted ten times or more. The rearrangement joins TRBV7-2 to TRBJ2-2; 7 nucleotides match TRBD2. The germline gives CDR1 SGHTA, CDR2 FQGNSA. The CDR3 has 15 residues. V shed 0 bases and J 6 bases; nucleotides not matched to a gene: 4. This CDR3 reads CASSLAGGLAGELFF. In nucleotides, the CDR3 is TGTGCCAGCAGCTTAGCGGGAGGGTTGGCCGGGGAGCTGTTTTTT.

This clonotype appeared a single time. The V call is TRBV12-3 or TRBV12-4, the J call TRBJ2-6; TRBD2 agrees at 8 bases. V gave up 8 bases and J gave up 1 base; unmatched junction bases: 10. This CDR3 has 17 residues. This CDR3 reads CASARGLAGSGANVLTF. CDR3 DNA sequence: TGTGCCAGCGCTCGGGGGCTAGCGGGTTCTGGGGCCAACGTCCTGACTTTC.

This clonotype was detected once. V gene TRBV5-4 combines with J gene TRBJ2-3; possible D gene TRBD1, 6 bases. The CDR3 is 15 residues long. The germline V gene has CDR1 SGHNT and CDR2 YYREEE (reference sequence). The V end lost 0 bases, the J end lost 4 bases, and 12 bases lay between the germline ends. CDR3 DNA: TGTGCCAGCAGCTTGGAACAGGGAGCGGCAGATACGCAGTATTTT. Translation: CASSLEQGAADTQYF.

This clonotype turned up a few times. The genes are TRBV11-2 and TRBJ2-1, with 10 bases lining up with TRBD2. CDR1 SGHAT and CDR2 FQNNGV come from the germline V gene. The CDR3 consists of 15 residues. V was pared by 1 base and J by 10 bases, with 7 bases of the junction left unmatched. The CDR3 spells CASSLGAGGLREQFF. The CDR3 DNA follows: TGTGCCAGCAGCTTAGGAGCGGGAGGGCTCAGGGAGCAGTTCTTC.

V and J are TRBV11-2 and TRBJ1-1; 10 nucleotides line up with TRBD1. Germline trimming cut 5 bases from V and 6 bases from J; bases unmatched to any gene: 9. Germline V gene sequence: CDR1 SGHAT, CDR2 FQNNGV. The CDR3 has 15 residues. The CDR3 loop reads CASSTPGTGDPEAFF. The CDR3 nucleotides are TGTGCCAGCAGCACCCCCGGGACAGGGGACCCTGAAGCTTTCTTT.

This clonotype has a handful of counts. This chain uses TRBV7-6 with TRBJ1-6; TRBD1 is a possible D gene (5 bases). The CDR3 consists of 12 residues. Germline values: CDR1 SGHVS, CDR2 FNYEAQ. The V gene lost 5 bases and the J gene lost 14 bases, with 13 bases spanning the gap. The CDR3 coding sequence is TGTGCCAGCAGCCAGGGAATGGAAACCCTCCACTTT. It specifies CASSQGMETLHF. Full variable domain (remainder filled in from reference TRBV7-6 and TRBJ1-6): GAGVSQSPRYKVTKRGQDVALRCDPISGHVSLYWYRQALGQGPEFLTYFNYEAQQDKSGLPNDRFSAERPEGSISTLTIQRTEQRDSAMYRCASSQGMETLHFGNGTRLTVT.

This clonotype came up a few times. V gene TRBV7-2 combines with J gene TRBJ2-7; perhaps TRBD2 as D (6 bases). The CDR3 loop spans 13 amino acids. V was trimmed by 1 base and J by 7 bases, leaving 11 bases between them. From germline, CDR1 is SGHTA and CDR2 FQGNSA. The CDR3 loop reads CASSLVGGQEQYF. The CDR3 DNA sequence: TGTGCCAGCAGCTTAGTGGGGGGTCAAGAGCAGTACTTC.

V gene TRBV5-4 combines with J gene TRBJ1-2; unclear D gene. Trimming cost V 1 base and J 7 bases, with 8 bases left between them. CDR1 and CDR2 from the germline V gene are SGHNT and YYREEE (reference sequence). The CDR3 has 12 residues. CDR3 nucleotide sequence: TGTGCCAGCAGCTTGAGTAGGGCTGGCTACACCTTC. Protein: CASSLSRAGYTF.

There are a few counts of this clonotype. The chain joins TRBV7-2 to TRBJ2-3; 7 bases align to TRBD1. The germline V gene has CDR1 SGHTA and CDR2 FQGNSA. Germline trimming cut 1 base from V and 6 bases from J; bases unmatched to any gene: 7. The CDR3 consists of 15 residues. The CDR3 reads CASSLGRQGMDTQYF. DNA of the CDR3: TGTGCCAGCAGCTTAGGCAGACAGGGTATGGATACGCAGTATTTT. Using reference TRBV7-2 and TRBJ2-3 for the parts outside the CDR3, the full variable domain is GAGVSQSPSNKVTEKGKDVELRCDPISGHTALYWYRQSLGQGLEFLIYFQGNSAPDKSGLPSDRFSAERTGGSVSTLTIQRTQQEDSAVYLCASSLGRQGMDTQYFGPGTRLTVL.

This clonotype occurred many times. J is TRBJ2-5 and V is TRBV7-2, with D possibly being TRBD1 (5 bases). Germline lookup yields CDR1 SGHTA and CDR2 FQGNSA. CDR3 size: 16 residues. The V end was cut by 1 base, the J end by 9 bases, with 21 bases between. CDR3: CASSLVGGDSAMPQYF. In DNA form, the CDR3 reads TGTGCCAGCAGCTTAGTAGGTGGCGACAGTGCGATGCCCCAGTACTTC.

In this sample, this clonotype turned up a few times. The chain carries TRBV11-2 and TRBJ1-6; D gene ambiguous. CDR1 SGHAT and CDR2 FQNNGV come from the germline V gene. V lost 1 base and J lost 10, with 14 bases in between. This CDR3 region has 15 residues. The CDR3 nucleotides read TGTGCCAGCAGCTTAGTGTCTTCCCTTTACTCACCCCTCCACTTT. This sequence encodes CASSLVSSLYSPLHF.

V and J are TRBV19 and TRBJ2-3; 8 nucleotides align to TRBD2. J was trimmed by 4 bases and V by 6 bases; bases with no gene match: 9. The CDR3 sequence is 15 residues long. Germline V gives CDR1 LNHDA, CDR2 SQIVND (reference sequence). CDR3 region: CASSTLAGGADTQYF. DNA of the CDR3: TGTGCCAGTAGCACGCTAGCGGGCGGCGCAGATACGCAGTATTTT.

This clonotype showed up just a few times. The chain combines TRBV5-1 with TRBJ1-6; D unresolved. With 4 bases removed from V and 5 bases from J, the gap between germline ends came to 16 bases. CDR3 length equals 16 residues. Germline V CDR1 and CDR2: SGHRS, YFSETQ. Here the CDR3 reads CASSPEWQAHNSPLHF. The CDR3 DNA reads TGCGCCAGCAGCCCAGAATGGCAGGCGCATAATTCACCCCTCCACTTT.

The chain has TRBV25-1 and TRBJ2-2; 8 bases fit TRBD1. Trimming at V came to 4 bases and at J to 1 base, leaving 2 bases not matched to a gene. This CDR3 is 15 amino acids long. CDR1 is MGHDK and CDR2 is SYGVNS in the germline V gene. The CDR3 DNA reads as TGTGCCAGCAGTGTCGGGACAGGGAACACCGGGGAGCTGTTTTTT. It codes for CASSVGTGNTGELFF.

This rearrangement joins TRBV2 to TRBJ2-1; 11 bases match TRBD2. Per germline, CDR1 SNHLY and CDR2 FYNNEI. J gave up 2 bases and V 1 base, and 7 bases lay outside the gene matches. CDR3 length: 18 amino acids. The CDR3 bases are TGTGCCAGCAGTGAAGGGCTAGCGGGGGGAATTGCCTACAATGAGCAGTTCTTC. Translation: CASSEGLAGGIAYNEQFF.

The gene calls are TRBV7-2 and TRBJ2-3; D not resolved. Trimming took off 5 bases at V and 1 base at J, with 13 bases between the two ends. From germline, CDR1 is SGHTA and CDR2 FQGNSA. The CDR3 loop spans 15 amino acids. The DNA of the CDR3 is TGTGCCAGCAGCCTAAGGTCCTACGGCACAGATACGCAGTATTTT. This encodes CASSLRSYGTDTQYF. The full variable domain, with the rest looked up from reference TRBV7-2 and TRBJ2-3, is GAGVSQSPSNKVTEKGKDVELRCDPISGHTALYWYRQSLGQGLEFLIYFQGNSAPDKSGLPSDRFSAERTGGSVSTLTIQRTQQEDSAVYLCASSLRSYGTDTQYFGPGTRLTVL.

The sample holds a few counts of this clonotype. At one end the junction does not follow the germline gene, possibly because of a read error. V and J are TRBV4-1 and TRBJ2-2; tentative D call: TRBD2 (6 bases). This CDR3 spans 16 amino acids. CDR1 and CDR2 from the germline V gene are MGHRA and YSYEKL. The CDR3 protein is CASSQNSGSNTGELFF. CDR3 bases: TGTGCCAGCAGCCAGAATAGCGGATCGAACACCGGGGAGCTGTTTTTT.